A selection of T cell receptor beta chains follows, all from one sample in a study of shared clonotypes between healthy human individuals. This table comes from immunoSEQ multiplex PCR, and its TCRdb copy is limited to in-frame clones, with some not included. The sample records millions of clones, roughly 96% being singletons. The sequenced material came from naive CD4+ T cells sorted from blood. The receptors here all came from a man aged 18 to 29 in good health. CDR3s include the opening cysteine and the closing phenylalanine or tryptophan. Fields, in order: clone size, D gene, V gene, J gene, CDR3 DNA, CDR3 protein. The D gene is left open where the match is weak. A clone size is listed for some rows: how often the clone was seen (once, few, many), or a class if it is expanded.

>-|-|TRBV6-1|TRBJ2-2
TGTGCCAGCACTGCGGGGGCCTTGAACACCGGGGAGCTGTTTTTT
CASTAGALNTGELFF
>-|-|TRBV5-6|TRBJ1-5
TGTGCCAGCAGCTTGTACGGGGGGATAAGCAATCAGCCCCAGCATTTT
CASSLYGGISNQPQHF
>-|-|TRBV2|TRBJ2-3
TGTGCCAGCAGAGCGAGGTTTGATACGCAGTATTTT
CASRARFDTQYF
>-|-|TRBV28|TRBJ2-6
TGTGCCAGCAGTTTAGTTCCCGTCCGTGCCGGGGCCAACGTCCTGACTTTC
CASSLVPVRAGANVLTF
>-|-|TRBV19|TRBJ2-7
TGTGCCAGTAGTGCTTCCGGGACCCACTACGAGCAGTACTTC
CASSASGTHYEQYF
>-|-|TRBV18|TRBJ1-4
TGTGCCAGCTCACCACGTGGGCAGGATGAAAAACTGTTTTTT
CASSPRGQDEKLFF
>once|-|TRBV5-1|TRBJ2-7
TGCGCCAGCAGCGGACCCTCGGGACTGGGTTCCTACGAGCAGTACTTC
CASSGPSGLGSYEQYF
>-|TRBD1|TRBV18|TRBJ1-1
TGTGCCAGCTCACGGGACAGAAACACTGAAGCTTTCTTT
CASSRDRNTEAFF
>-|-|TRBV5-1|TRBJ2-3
TGCGCCAGCAGCTTGGCCGACCTCACAGATACGCAGTATTTT
CASSLADLTDTQYF
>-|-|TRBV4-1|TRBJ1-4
TGCGCCAGCAGCCAAGAGGGAGCAACTAATGAAAAACTGTTTTTT
CASSQEGATNEKLFF
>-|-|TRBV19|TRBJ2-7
TGTGCCAGTAGTATAGTCTCGGGCTCCTCCTACGAGCAGTACTTC
CASSIVSGSSYEQYF
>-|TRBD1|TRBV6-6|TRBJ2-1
TGTGCCAGCAGTTACCGTACCGGGACAGGGTTCAATGAGCAGTTCTTC
CASSYRTGTGFNEQFF
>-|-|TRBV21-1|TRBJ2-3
TGTGCCAGCAGCTTCCGACTAGCGGGTCCCACAGATACGCAGTATTTT
CASSFRLAGPTDTQYF
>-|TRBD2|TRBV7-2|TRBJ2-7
TGTGCCAGCAGCAGTAGCGGGACCATCTACGAGCAGTACTTC
CASSSSGTIYEQYF
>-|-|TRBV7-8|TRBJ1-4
TGTGCCAGCAGCTTAGGTTTGCTGGCGGGTCTTAATGAAAAACTGTTTTTT
CASSLGLLAGLNEKLFF
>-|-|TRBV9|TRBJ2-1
TGTGCCAGCAGCGTAGCGTCGACCAGCTCCTACAATGAGCAGTTCTTC
CASSVASTSSYNEQFF
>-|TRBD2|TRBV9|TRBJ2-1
TGTGCCAGCAGCCCCGAGTTCGGCGGGAGGTCCTACAATGAGCAGTTCTTC
CASSPEFGGRSYNEQFF
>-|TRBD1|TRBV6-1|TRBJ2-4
TGTGCCAGCAGTGAAGAAAATGGACAGGGGAAAGGAGCCAAAAACATTCAGTACTTC
CASSEENGQGKGAKNIQYF
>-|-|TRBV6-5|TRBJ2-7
TGTGCCACCCGAAGGGGGGACCTCTACGAGCAGTACTTC
CATRRGDLYEQYF
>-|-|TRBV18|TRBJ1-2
TGTGCCAGCTCACCCCAAGATAGCTATGGCTACACCTTC
CASSPQDSYGYTF
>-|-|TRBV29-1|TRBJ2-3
TGCAGCGTCTTTAAATACACAGATACGCAGTATTTT
CSVFKYTDTQYF
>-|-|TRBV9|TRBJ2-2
TGTGCCAGCAGCGTAGATGGACTTCCTTCGGCCGGGGAGCTGTTTTTT
CASSVDGLPSAGELFF
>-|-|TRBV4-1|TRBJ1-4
TGCGCCAGCAGCCAAGTGGTGGGTCCGAATGAAAAACTGTTTTTT
CASSQVVGPNEKLFF
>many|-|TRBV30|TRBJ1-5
TGTGCCTGGAGTGTTGGGGGGAAGTGGACAGCAGGCGGGCCCCAGCATTTT
CAWSVGGKWTAGGPQHF
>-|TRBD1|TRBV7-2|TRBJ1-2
TGTGCCAGCAGCTACCCCGGGACAGCTAACTATGGCTACACCTTC
CASSYPGTANYGYTF
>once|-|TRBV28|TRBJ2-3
TGTGCCAGCGGGGGGCAAGCTACGGGAGATACGCAGTATTTT
CASGGQATGDTQYF
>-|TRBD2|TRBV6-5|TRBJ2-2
TGTGCCAGCACCCCGGGACTACGGAGCGGGGAGCTGTTTTTT
CASTPGLRSGELFF
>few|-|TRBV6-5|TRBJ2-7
TGTGCCACCCGAGGTTCTGGCGAGCAGTACTTC
CATRGSGEQYF
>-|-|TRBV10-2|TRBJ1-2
TGCGCCAGCAGTGACCACTTCGATTTTTTAGGGGGTCACTATGGCTACACCTTC
CASSDHFDFLGGHYGYTF
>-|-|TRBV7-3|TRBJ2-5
TGTGCCAGCAGCCTTACAGGGTCGGGGAAAGAGACCCAGTACTTC
CASSLTGSGKETQYF
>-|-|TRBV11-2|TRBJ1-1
TGTGCCAGCAGCTCCCTCAAGAACACTGAAGCTTTCTTT
CASSSLKNTEAFF
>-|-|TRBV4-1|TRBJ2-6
TGCGCCAGCAGCCCGGAAAGGGAAGATTGGGACAACACTTACCCCGGGGCCAACGTCCTGACTTTC
CASSPEREDWDNTYPGANVLTF
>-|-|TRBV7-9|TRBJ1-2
TGTGCCAGCAGCCTAGGGGGGCCAGACGCTAACTATGGCTACACCTTC
CASSLGGPDANYGYTF
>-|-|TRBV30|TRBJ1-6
TGTGCCTGGAGTGTAGGAGAGGCCGGGGCTTCACCCCTCCACTTT
CAWSVGEAGASPLHF
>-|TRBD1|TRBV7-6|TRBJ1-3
TGTGCCAGCAGCTTAGCGGACAGGTACAGAGCTAGCTCTGGAAACACCATATATTTT
CASSLADRYRASSGNTIYF
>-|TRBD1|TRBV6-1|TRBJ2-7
TGTGCCAGCAGTCGGTGGGACAGGTACGAGCAGTACTTC
CASSRWDRYEQYF
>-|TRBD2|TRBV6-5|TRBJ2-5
TGTGCCAGCAGTTACGGCGGGAGGTCAGAGACCCAGTACTTC
CASSYGGRSETQYF
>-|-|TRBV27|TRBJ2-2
TGTGCCAGCAGTAAGGGACTCTTTATCACCGGGGAGCTGTTTTTT
CASSKGLFITGELFF
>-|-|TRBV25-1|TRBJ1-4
TGTGCCAGCAGTGCCGGGCCTAATGAAAAACTGTTTTTT
CASSAGPNEKLFF
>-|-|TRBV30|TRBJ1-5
TGTGCCTATTCCGGGGGAAGTGAGCCGCCCCAGCATTTT
CAYSGGSEPPQHF
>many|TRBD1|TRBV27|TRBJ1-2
TGTGCCAGCAGTCCACACTTAACCAGGGACAGCTATGGCTACACCTTC
CASSPHLTRDSYGYTF
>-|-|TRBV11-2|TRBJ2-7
TGTGCCAGCAGCTCGAGTGGGTCAGGCCTTATACCCTACGAGCAGTACTTC
CASSSSGSGLIPYEQYF
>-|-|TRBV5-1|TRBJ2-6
TGCGCCAGCAGCTTCGGGCAGGACAAAGGGGCCAACGTCCTGACTTTC
CASSFGQDKGANVLTF
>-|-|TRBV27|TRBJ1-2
TGTGCCAGCAGTTTATCGTCAGGGGCTGGGGGCTACACCTTC
CASSLSSGAGGYTF
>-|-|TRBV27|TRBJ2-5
TGTGCCAGCAGTCCCGGAGGGGGCGGGGGGCAAGAGACCCAGTACTTC
CASSPGGGGGQETQYF
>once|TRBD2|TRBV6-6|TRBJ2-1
TGTGCCAGCAGTTCGAGCGGGAGAAATGAGCAGTTCTTC
CASSSSGRNEQFF
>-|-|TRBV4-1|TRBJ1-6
TGCGCCAGCAGCCAAGGTGGGGCGAGGGGACGAAATTCACCCCTCCACTTT
CASSQGGARGRNSPLHF
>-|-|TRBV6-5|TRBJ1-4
TGTGCCAGCAGTTACGTGTGGCCGCAAAATGAAAAACTGTTTTTT
CASSYVWPQNEKLFF
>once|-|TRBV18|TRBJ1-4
TGTGCCAGCTCACCCCGCACACGGGGGTCCGGGGATGAAAAACTGTTTTTT
CASSPRTRGSGDEKLFF
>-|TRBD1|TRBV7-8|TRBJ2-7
TGTGCCAGCAGCTCCGACAGGGGCAACGAGCAGTACTTC
CASSSDRGNEQYF
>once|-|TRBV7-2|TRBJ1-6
TGTGCCAGCAGCTCGGGACTTAGTAATTCACCCCTCCACTTT
CASSSGLSNSPLHF
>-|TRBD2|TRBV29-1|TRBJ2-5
TGCAGCGCGGGGGGGGAGACCCAGTACTTC
CSAGGETQYF